Below, one T cell receptor (beta chain) is given with its context. The data derive from a study of CD8 T cells in Susac syndrome. CDR3 length equals 15 residues. V was trimmed by 9 bases and J by 4 bases, leaving 18 bases between them. Per the germline V gene, CDR1 is MNHEY and CDR2 is SVGEGT. CD8+ and CD4+ T cells from blood underwent TCR beta sequencing, which was carried out in a high-throughput format. cDNA came from 0.5 to 1 ug RNA primed by random hexamers. TCRdb reprocessed the immunoSEQ multiplex PCR reads via MiXCR and lists one record per CDR3 protein. The table lists about 120,000 distinct CDR3 sequences, roughly 91% of them singletons, with about 0.14% in the top ten.

The chain has TRBV6-2 or TRBV6-3 and TRBJ2-2; D possibly matches TRBD1 or TRBD2 (5 bases each). The receptor comes from a human donor in good health. Sequencing used CD4+ T cells from PBMCs. CDR3 sequence reads: CASRRDPVRTGELFF. CDR3 bases: TGTGCCAGTCGAAGGGACCCGGTTCGCACCGGGGAGCTGTTTTTT.